This TCR beta chain emerged from a study of shared clonotypes between healthy human individuals. From germline, CDR1 is SEHNR and CDR2 FQNEAQ (reference sequence). V lost 0 bases to trimming and J lost 8 bases, with 13 bases between them. This CDR3 has 15 amino acids. The study ran the assay at deep level. Evenly divided among several immunoSEQ plates was the genomic DNA of each subset. Libraries were prepared by immunoSEQ multiplex PCR; TCRdb keeps only in-frame clonotypes and omits some of them. The data hold about 2 million clones, with 95% observed a single time. This chain links TRBV7-9 with TRBJ1-4, with D hard to call. The sequencing sample was made of naive CD4+ T cells sorted from blood. As to subset: CD45RA+ positively selected. The source of this sequence is a young man in good health. CDR3 in amino acids: CASSLAEVIGEKLFF. The CDR3, as DNA: TGTGCCAGCAGCTTAGCTGAGGTTATTGGAGAAAAACTGTTTTTT.